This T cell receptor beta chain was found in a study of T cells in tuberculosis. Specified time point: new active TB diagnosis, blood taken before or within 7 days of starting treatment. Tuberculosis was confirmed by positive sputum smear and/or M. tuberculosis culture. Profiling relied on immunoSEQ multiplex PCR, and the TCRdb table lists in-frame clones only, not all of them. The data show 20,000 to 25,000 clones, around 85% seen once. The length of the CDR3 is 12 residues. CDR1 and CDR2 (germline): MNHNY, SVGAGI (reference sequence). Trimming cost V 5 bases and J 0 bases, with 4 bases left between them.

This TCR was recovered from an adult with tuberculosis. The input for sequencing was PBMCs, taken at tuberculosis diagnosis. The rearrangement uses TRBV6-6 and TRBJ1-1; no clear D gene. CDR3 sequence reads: CASSLLNTEAFF. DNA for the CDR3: TGTGCCAGCAGTCTCCTGAACACTGAAGCTTTCTTT.